The next 25 T cell receptor beta chains were all read from a single sample in a study of blood T cell repertoires in COVID-19. The assay was immunoSEQ multiplex PCR, and TCRdb's table has in-frame clones only and misses some. There are 300,000 or so clones in the sample; 87% occur only once, and approximately 5.2% lies in the top ten. The sequenced material came from PBMCs or T cells enriched from blood (not recorded which). Receptors were obtained from a woman between 25 and 40 years old who had recovered from COVID-19.

This clone showed up just once. This chain uses TRBV24-1 with TRBJ2-2; 9 positions match TRBD2. Trimming took 0 bases from V and 3 from J; bases not matched to a gene: 4. Per the germline V gene, CDR1 is KGHDR and CDR2 is SFDVKD. The CDR3 sequence is 17 residues long. CDR3 nucleotides: TGTGCCACCAGTGATTTGTCGGCTAGCGGGGACACCGGGGAGCTGTTTTTT. Translation gives CATSDLSASGDTGELFF.

The V and J genes are TRBV11-3 and TRBJ1-1; TRBD1 matches 7 bases. Germline trimming cut 5 bases from V and 3 bases from J; bases unmatched to any gene: 6. This CDR3 is built from 14 residues. The germline V gene has CDR1 SGHNT and CDR2 YENEEA. The CDR3 nucleotides read TGTGCCAGCAGCACGCAAACAGGGGACACTGAAGCTTTCTTT. Translation gives CASSTQTGDTEAFF.

The V gene is TRBV20-1, the J gene TRBJ2-4; tentatively, D is TRBD2 (6 bases). V lost 5 bases, J lost 9 bases, and 11 bases lay in between. Germline-derived CDR1 and CDR2 are DFQATT and SNEGSKA (reference sequence). The CDR3 spans 11 residues. The CDR3 sequence: CSARLESIQYF. In DNA, the CDR3 is TGCAGTGCTCGACTAGAAAGCATTCAGTACTTC.

V and J are TRBV7-2 and TRBJ2-1; TRBD2 matches at 7 bases. Germline CDR1 SGHTA, CDR2 FQGNSA. With 5 bases clipped from V and 6 bases from J, the junction kept 10 bases outside the gene matches. The CDR3 runs to 15 residues. CDR3 DNA sequence: TGTGCCAGCAGCAACTGGGGGGGGGAGATCAATGAGCAGTTCTTC. This gives the protein CASSNWGGEINEQFF. The full variable domain, in which reference TRBV7-2 and TRBJ2-1 provide the parts outside the CDR3, is GAGVSQSPSNKVTEKGKDVELRCDPISGHTALYWYRQSLGQGLEFLIYFQGNSAPDKSGLPSDRFSAERTGGSVSTLTIQRTQQEDSAVYLCASSNWGGEINEQFFGPGTRLTVL.

The chain employs TRBV28 and TRBJ2-7; 7 bases are a match to TRBD1. Germline CDR1 is MDHEN and CDR2 is SYDVKM. This CDR3 region has 16 residues. The junction had 8 bases not matched to a gene; V was cut back by 2 bases and J by 1 base. CDR3 DNA sequence: TGTGCCAGCAGTTTACTACGGACAGGCACTTCCTACGAGCAGTACTTC. It codes for CASSLLRTGTSYEQYF.

This chain connects TRBV29-1 to TRBJ2-1; D gene unclear. CDR1 SQVTM and CDR2 ANQGSEA come from the germline V gene. Deletions cut 6 bases from V and 2 bases from J, with 8 bases between. The CDR3 has 12 amino acids. The CDR3 region has the DNA TGCAGCGTAGCAAGTACCTACAATGAGCAGTTCTTC. This encodes CSVASTYNEQFF.

The chain is built from TRBV11-1 and TRBJ2-5, with D possibly TRBD1 on 5 matching bases. V lost 0 bases to trimming and J lost 5 bases, with 13 bases between them. Germline V lookup: CDR1 SGHAT, CDR2 FQDESV (reference sequence). The CDR3 contains 15 residues. This chain's CDR3 is CASSLALTAYETQYF. DNA of the CDR3: TGTGCCAGCAGCTTAGCCCTGACAGCGTACGAGACCCAGTACTTC.

Note on this clone: A junction boundary mismatches the germline segment, possibly from a read error. V gene TRBV7-9 combines with J gene TRBJ2-1, with 11 bases that match TRBD1. CDR1 is SEHNR, CDR2 FQNEAQ, per germline (reference sequence). The CDR3 has 12 amino acids. The CDR3 DNA reads TGTGTCAGCTGGACAGGGGGCGATGAGCAGTTCTTC. This translates into CVSWTGGDEQFF.

This sequence joins TRBV5-1 and TRBJ1-1; D is undetermined. The ends were cut back, 0 bases at V and 8 bases at J, with 11 bases in the middle. CDR1 and CDR2 (germline): SGHRS, YFSETQ. The CDR3 sequence is 13 residues long. The CDR3 nucleotides read TGCGCCAGCAGCTTGGGACTCCCTTACGAAGCTTTCTTT. Protein sequence: CASSLGLPYEAFF. The whole variable domain, filled in from reference TRBV5-1 and TRBJ1-1, reads KAGVTQTPRYLIKTRGQQVTLSCSPISGHRSVSWYQQTPGQGLQFLFEYFSETQRNKGNFPGRFSGRQFSNSRSEMNVSTLELGDSALYLCASSLGLPYEAFFGQGTRLTVV.

This clone was counted once. V and J are TRBV20-1 and TRBJ1-2; D possibly corresponds to TRBD1 (6 bases). The CDR3 consists of 13 residues. Trimming cost V 3 bases and J 3 bases, with 11 bases left between them. CDR1 and CDR2 from the germline V gene are DFQATT and SNEGSKA (reference sequence). The DNA of the CDR3 is TGCAGTGCTAGTAGGGGGGGCGACTATGGCTACACCTTC. This sequence encodes CSASRGGDYGYTF.

V and J are TRBV6-5 and TRBJ1-2, with D perhaps matching TRBD1 (6 bases). Germline CDR1 is MNHEY and CDR2 is SVGAGI. The CDR3 has 13 residues. V was cut by 8 bases and J by 4 bases, with 14 bases left in between. In nucleotides, the CDR3 is TGTGCCAGCGTGGGCCAGGGGCCCTATGGCTACACCTTC. As protein: CASVGQGPYGYTF.

This chain joins TRBV18 and TRBJ1-1; possibly TRBD1 for D (5 bases). The CDR3 runs 17 residues. Trimming removed 1 base at V and 0 bases at J, with 15 bases between. Germline CDR1 reads KGHSH; CDR2 reads LQKENI. This chain's CDR3 is CASSPRARTPMNTEAFF. CDR3 nucleotides: TGTGCCAGCTCACCACGGGCTCGGACACCCATGAACACTGAAGCTTTCTTT.

The V gene is TRBV7-3, the J gene TRBJ2-3; D remains ambiguous. Trimming shortened V by 4 bases and J by 4 bases, and 24 bases separated the two germline ends. The CDR3 totals 18 residues. Germline CDR1 and CDR2: SGHTA and FQGTGA. The DNA for the CDR3 is TGTGCCAGCAGCTCAAAGGAGAGCCACTCTCCCCTCGCAGATACGCAGTATTTT. Translation gives CASSSKESHSPLADTQYF.

A single count supports this clone. The V and J genes are TRBV9 and TRBJ2-3; D might be TRBD2 (6 bases). Trimming left V 3 bases short and J 7 bases short, with 15 bases between. The CDR3 totals 14 residues. CDR1 and CDR2 (germline): SGDLS, YYNGEE. The CDR3 reads CASSETRGTNTQYF. The CDR3 bases are TGTGCCAGCAGCGAGACCCGGGGGACGAATACGCAGTATTTT.

This clone appeared a few times. V gene TRBV7-9 combines with J gene TRBJ2-1; 7 positions match TRBD1. After removal of 5 bases from V and 4 bases from J, the junction contained 11 bases not matched to a gene. Germline CDR1 and CDR2: SEHNR and FQNEAQ (reference sequence). The CDR3 totals 16 residues. CDR3 DNA: TGTGCCAGCAGCCCACGGACAGGCCTAAGGTACAATGAGCAGTTCTTC. Translation gives CASSPRTGLRYNEQFF.

The gene calls are TRBV3-1 (or the pseudogene TRBV3-2) and TRBJ1-2; TRBD1 agrees at 7 bases. The CDR3 loop spans 14 amino acids. V lost 2 bases, J lost 4 bases, and 4 bases stayed unmatched. Germline loops: CDR1 LGHDT, CDR2 YNNKEL (reference sequence). CDR3 in DNA: TGTGCCAGCAGCCAAAGACAGGGTATCTATGGCTACACCTTC. Amino acid sequence: CASSQRQGIYGYTF.

The chain couples TRBV2 to TRBJ2-7; 10 positions agree with TRBD2. The V and J ends lost 3 bases and 3 bases, in that order; junction bases with no gene match: 5. Germline V gives CDR1 SNHLY, CDR2 FYNNEI. This CDR3 is 15 amino acids long. DNA for the CDR3: TGTGCCAGCAGTGAGGCTAGCGGGGGAGTCTACGAGCAGTACTTC. As protein: CASSEASGGVYEQYF.

Written as DNA, the CDR3 is TGCGCCAGCAGCTCCTACAGGGGGCGAACTGAAGCTTTCTTT. This codes for CASSSYRGRTEAFF. The chain recombines TRBV4-1 with TRBJ1-1; 9 bases match TRBD1. The V gene end was trimmed by 5 bases and the J gene end by 5 bases; junction bases not matched to a gene: 6. The CDR3 has 14 residues. Germline CDR1 MGHRA, CDR2 YSYEKL.

This chain joins TRBV28 and TRBJ1-4; 7 bases agree with TRBD1. The ends lost 10 bases at V and 5 bases at J; junction bases unmatched: 7. This CDR3 is 13 amino acids long. The germline V gene encodes CDR1 MDHEN and CDR2 SYDVKM. The CDR3 spells CATSTGTNEKLFF. In DNA form, the CDR3 reads TGTGCCACCTCGACAGGGACAAATGAAAAACTGTTTTTT.

The chain combines TRBV5-1 with TRBJ2-2; a weak D match, TRBD1 (5 bases). The CDR3 spans 16 residues. Germline V gene lookup returns CDR1 SGHRS and CDR2 YFSETQ. V lost 2 bases to trimming and J lost 2 bases, with 13 bases between them. The CDR3 DNA reads TGCGCCAGCAGCTTCGATGGGGCACGCAACACCGGGGAGCTGTTTTTT. This codes for CASSFDGARNTGELFF.

This chain connects TRBV5-5 to TRBJ2-2; TRBD1 might be the D (6 bases). Trimming stripped 4 bases from V and 4 bases from J, with 17 bases between. CDR1 and CDR2 from the germline V gene are SGHKS and YYEKEE (reference sequence). The CDR3 runs 16 residues. The CDR3 DNA follows: TGTGCCAGCAGCGGGGTGAAACAGGGAATCACCGGGGAGCTGTTTTTT. Translating gives CASSGVKQGITGELFF. Complete variable domain (other parts from reference TRBV5-5 and TRBJ2-2): DAGVTQSPTHLIKTRGQQVTLRCSPISGHKSVSWYQQVLGQGPQFIFQYYEKEERGRGNFPDRFSARQFPNYSSELNVNALLLGDSALYLCASSGVKQGITGELFFGEGSRLTVL.

The chain uses TRBV5-6 and TRBJ2-1; D unresolved. Germline V gives CDR1 SGHDT, CDR2 YYEEEE. This CDR3 spans 16 amino acids. Deletions cut 3 bases from V and 0 bases from J, with 13 bases between. The CDR3 region is CASSSQDRSSYNEQFF. DNA for the CDR3: TGTGCCAGCAGCTCTCAAGACCGGAGCTCCTACAATGAGCAGTTCTTC.

This clone was found once. CDR3 coding DNA: TGTGCCAGCAGCGTAGGGGCTGACAATGAGCAGTTCTTC. Translation gives CASSVGADNEQFF. The rearrangement uses TRBV9 and TRBJ2-1; D is unresolved. Germline V gives CDR1 SGDLS, CDR2 YYNGEE. V dropped 0 bases and J dropped 5 bases, with 6 bases sitting between them. This CDR3 is built from 13 residues.

The chain carries TRBV20-1 and TRBJ1-3; D not resolved. The germline V gene encodes CDR1 DFQATT and CDR2 SNEGSKA (reference sequence). The V end was cut by 3 bases, the J end by 4 bases, with 10 bases between. The CDR3 totals 13 residues. CDR3 sequence (DNA): TGCAGTGCTAGTTTCGGTTTGGGAAACACCATATATTTT. Protein product: CSASFGLGNTIYF.

The rearrangement uses TRBV10-1 and TRBJ2-3; weak D call: TRBD2 (5 bases). V lost 3 bases, J lost 0 bases, and 7 bases lay in between. The CDR3 sequence is 14 residues long. CDR1 WNHNN and CDR2 SYGVQD come from the germline V gene (reference sequence). CDR3 protein: CASSEAASTDTQYF. The CDR3 nucleotides read TGCGCCAGCAGTGAAGCGGCTAGCACAGATACGCAGTATTTT.